Described below is a single T cell receptor beta chain sequence and its context. Its antigen remains unidentified. Data came from immunoSEQ multiplex PCR; TCRdb stores just in-frame clones and leaves some out. The sample has roughly 72,000 clones, more than 85% seen once. The entry originates in a study of a mutant IDH1 vaccine in newly diagnosed glioma. This sample's time point: week 5, during vaccination. Every vaccine dose comprised 300 ug of mutant IDH1 20-mer peptide plus topical imiquimod. V was clipped by 1 base and J by 7 bases, with 11 bases between them. The CDR3 length is 14 residues. Germline CDR1 reads MGHRA; CDR2 reads YSYEKL.

This clonotype originated in a woman in her forties or fifties with glioma. The rearrangement links TRBV4-1 to TRBJ1-5, with a weak D call TRBD1 (5 bases). Sample: PBMCs, taken from a glioma patient whose treatment included an IDH1 peptide vaccine. This CDR3 is CASSQAGHWQPQHF. The CDR3 DNA is TGCGCCAGCAGCCAAGCAGGACACTGGCAGCCCCAGCATTTT.